What follows are 7 T cell receptor beta chains derived from one specimen sequenced in a study of OX40 agonist ivuxolimab in advanced cancers. Clones were read by immunoSEQ multiplex PCR, and TCRdb kept only the in-frame ones, dropping some. The data contain about 60,000 clones, 75% to 90% of them singletons. Sequenced material: CD4+ or CD8+ T cells sorted from blood, taken in a trial of the OX40 agonist ivuxolimab. These receptors originate from an adult with an advanced solid tumor such as melanoma, head and neck, liver or kidney cancer.

This clone was observed a few times. The chain has TRBV14 and TRBJ2-7; unclear D gene. In germline, CDR1 is SGHDN, CDR2 FVKESK. V was trimmed by 0 bases and J by 1 base, leaving 13 bases between them. The CDR3 extends over 16 amino acids. CDR3 bases: TGTGCCAGCAGCCAAGATTTGGGCAGCCAGTCCTACGAGCAGTACTTC. This sequence encodes CASSQDLGSQSYEQYF.

The chain combines TRBV5-1 with TRBJ2-5, with 7 bases matching TRBD2. The length of the CDR3 is 15 residues. Germline V gene data show CDR1 as SGHRS and CDR2 as YFSETQ. Germline trimming cut 4 bases from V and 5 bases from J; bases unmatched to any gene: 11. The CDR3 DNA reads as TGCGCCAGCAGCCCCTTTGGGGGAGGGATGGAGACCCAGTACTTC. This gives the protein CASSPFGGGMETQYF.

The V and J genes are TRBV28 and TRBJ2-2; D possibly corresponds to TRBD1 (6 bases). The CDR3 spans 15 residues. V dropped 6 bases and J dropped 4 bases, with 15 bases sitting between them. Germline loops: CDR1 MDHEN, CDR2 SYDVKM. CDR3 region: CASSKRQDGTGELFF. The CDR3 nucleotides are TGTGCCAGCAGCAAAAGACAGGACGGCACCGGGGAGCTGTTTTTT.

The CDR3 reads CASSQLYSDTEAFF. The CDR3 DNA reads as TGTGCCAGCAGCCAACTTTACAGCGATACTGAAGCTTTCTTT. The chain joins TRBV7-6 to TRBJ1-1, with D unresolved. This CDR3 spans 14 amino acids. The V and J ends lost 5 bases and 5 bases respectively, with 15 bases between them. CDR1 is SGHVS and CDR2 is FNYEAQ in the germline V gene.

The gene calls are TRBV2 and TRBJ1-1, with 8 bases aligning to TRBD1. The V gene's germline CDR1 is SNHLY and CDR2 FYNNEI. Trimming cost V 6 bases and J 3 bases; bases outside gene matches: 6. The CDR3 covers 14 residues. CDR3 sequence reads: CASSATGAYTEAFF. In DNA form, the CDR3 reads TGTGCCAGCAGCGCGACAGGGGCGTACACTGAAGCTTTCTTT.

J is TRBJ1-1 and V is TRBV2, with D perhaps matching TRBD1 (5 bases). Germline CDR1 SNHLY, CDR2 FYNNEI. This CDR3 comprises 15 residues. V was trimmed by 10 bases and J by 2 bases, leaving 20 bases between them. For the CDR3, the DNA is TGTGCCACCGGTTCAGACCGGAGGGGAAACACTGAAGCTTTCTTT. Translated, it gives CATGSDRRGNTEAFF.

V gene TRBV6-6 combines with J gene TRBJ2-1; D is perhaps TRBD2 (5 bases). The length of the CDR3 is 15 residues. The V and J ends lost 4 bases and 9 bases respectively, with 19 bases between them. CDR1 and CDR2 (germline): MNHNY, SVGAGI (reference sequence). The CDR3 sequence: CASSSAPGTAIEQFF. The CDR3 bases are TGTGCCAGCAGTTCAGCACCGGGAACGGCAATTGAGCAGTTCTTC.